The 8 T cell receptor beta chains below come from one sample, sequenced in a study of cytomegalovirus exposure and HLA in healthy donors. PCR amplification relied on 60 Vbeta primers (plus 13 Jbeta primers). The protocol was immunoSEQ multiplex PCR, while the TCRdb copy is restricted to in-frame clones and leaves out a portion. Of 70,000 to 95,000 clones in the sample, 70% to 80% are singletons; the top ten hold roughly 14%. Source material: PBMCs. The receptors were gathered from a woman aged 35 to 49 in good health and CMV-seropositive.

J is TRBJ2-2 and V is TRBV11-2; D gene ambiguous. Germline lookup yields CDR1 SGHAT and CDR2 FQNNGV. The V and J ends lost 2 bases and 4 bases respectively, with 5 bases between them. The CDR3 sequence is 13 residues long. This chain's CDR3 is CASSLSGTGELFF. CDR3 nucleotide sequence: TGTGCCAGCAGCTTATCGGGCACCGGGGAGCTGTTTTTT.

The CDR3 protein is CASSLSTGELFF. In DNA form, the CDR3 reads TGTGCCAGTAGTCTATCCACCGGGGAGCTGTTTTTT. This chain links TRBV19 with TRBJ2-2; no definite D call. There are 12 residues in the CDR3. The germline V and J ends were trimmed by 5 bases and 4 bases, with 5 bases remaining between them. Per germline, CDR1 LNHDA and CDR2 SQIVND (reference sequence).

The chain combines TRBV27 with TRBJ1-6, with 9 bases matching TRBD1. The CDR3 consists of 13 residues. Germline-derived CDR1 and CDR2 are MNHEY and SMNVEV (reference sequence). V lost 8 bases to trimming and J lost 7 bases; unmatched junction nucleotides: 3. CDR3 coding DNA: TGTGCCAGCCGGGACAGGGTGAATTCACCCCTCCACTTT. Its translation: CASRDRVNSPLHF.

The rearrangement uses TRBV15 and TRBJ2-1; a possible D gene is TRBD1 (6 bases). Trimming took off 5 bases at V and 1 base at J, with 15 bases between the two ends. This CDR3 has 16 amino acids. Germline CDR1 and CDR2: LNHNV and YYDKDF (reference sequence). CDR3 residues: CATSRPGAESYNEQFF. The DNA for the CDR3 is TGTGCCACCAGCCGCCCAGGGGCGGAATCCTACAATGAGCAGTTCTTC.

This chain joins TRBV30 and TRBJ2-2, with D possibly TRBD2 on 5 matching bases. The CDR3 runs 15 residues. Germline V gene lookup returns CDR1 GTSNPN and CDR2 SVGIG (reference sequence). V shed 2 bases and J shed 3 bases, with 13 bases lying between them. CDR3 residues: CAWSIRTFDTGELFF. CDR3 sequence (DNA): TGTGCCTGGAGTATCCGGACTTTCGACACCGGGGAGCTGTTTTTT.

This rearrangement joins TRBV5-1 to TRBJ2-1; 10 nucleotides line up with TRBD1. The J segment lost 2 bases and the V segment lost 5 bases, leaving 4 bases of the junction unmatched. This CDR3 is 15 amino acids long. Germline-derived CDR1 and CDR2 are SGHRS and YFSETQ. As DNA, the CDR3 is TGCGCCAGCAGGGAGGGGACAGGGGCCTACAATGAGCAGTTCTTC. Translated: CASREGTGAYNEQFF.

The chain combines TRBV13 with TRBJ2-5, with 12 bases identical to TRBD2. V shed 1 base, J shed 4 bases, and the junction held 7 bases outside the gene matches. Germline V gene data show CDR1 as PRHDT and CDR2 as FYEKMQ (reference sequence). The CDR3 loop spans 17 amino acids. CDR3 in amino acids: CASSLAPWGLAGETQYF. CDR3 in DNA: TGTGCCAGCAGCTTAGCCCCCTGGGGACTAGCGGGAGAGACCCAGTACTTC.

The V gene is TRBV19, the J gene TRBJ1-5; D remains ambiguous. Germline loops: CDR1 LNHDA, CDR2 SQIVND (reference sequence). With 5 bases removed from V and 3 bases from J, the gap between germline ends came to 14 bases. This CDR3 has 15 amino acids. CDR3 region: CASSQAPQFNQPQHF. The CDR3 coding sequence is TGTGCCAGTAGTCAGGCCCCACAGTTCAATCAGCCCCAGCATTTT.